This T cell receptor (beta chain) was obtained from a study of blood T cell repertoires in COVID-19. Germline V gene sequence: CDR1 KGHDR, CDR2 SFDVKD. The CDR3 has 12 residues. V shed 10 bases, J shed 7 bases, and the junction held 2 bases outside the gene matches. Original processing notes: Quantification of nucleated cells was approximated via reference gene primer amplification. Profiling relied on immunoSEQ multiplex PCR, and the TCRdb table lists in-frame clones only, not all of them. For V, J and clone size, that table is used; D and trimming come from the DNA. The sample includes about 100,000 clones, over 85% seen only once; the top ten take 4.5% to 6%. This clone was picked up one time.

The sequenced material came from peripheral blood. The rearrangement joins TRBV24-1 to TRBJ2-2; 10 bases are a match to TRBD1. The TCR was taken from a man aged 65 to 85 with acute or convalescent COVID-19. The CDR3: CATGTGVGELFF. CDR3 bases: TGTGCCACGGGGACAGGGGTCGGGGAGCTGTTTTTT.